One sample yielded the 25 T cell receptor beta chains listed below, sequenced in a study of blood T cell repertoires in COVID-19. Here immunoSEQ multiplex PCR was the method, and the copy in TCRdb shows in-frame clones only, minus some. The table includes around 200,000 clones, approximately 87% detected once. Sequenced material: peripheral blood. The receptors originated from a man between 60 and 70 years old who had recovered from COVID-19.

The V gene is TRBV9, the J gene TRBJ1-2, with 9 bases lining up with TRBD1. This CDR3 comprises 14 residues. With V trimmed by 2 bases and J by 6 bases, 5 bases remained unmatched. The V gene's germline CDR1 is SGDLS and CDR2 YYNGEE. Here the CDR3 reads CASSVVQGAHGYTF. CDR3 coding DNA: TGTGCCAGCAGCGTCGTACAGGGGGCGCATGGCTACACCTTC.

The gene calls are TRBV7-2 and TRBJ1-4; 9 nucleotides line up with TRBD1. Trimming removed 5 bases from V and 11 bases from J; junction bases left unmatched: 9. This CDR3 is built from 14 residues. Per the germline V gene, CDR1 is SGHTA and CDR2 is FQGNSA. Here the CDR3 DNA reads TGTGCCAGCAGCCTCCACGGACAGGGGAGCAAACTGTTTTTT. It encodes CASSLHGQGSKLFF.

The rearrangement links TRBV19 to TRBJ2-3, with D uncertain. Germline CDR1 is LNHDA and CDR2 is SQIVND (reference sequence). The CDR3 is made up of 12 amino acids. The V end lost 4 bases, the J end lost 3 bases, and 5 bases lay between the germline ends. The CDR3, as DNA: TGTGCCAGTAGTAGCGCGACAGATACGCAGTATTTT. Amino acid sequence: CASSSATDTQYF.

The CDR3 nucleotides are TGTGCCAGCAGACCGGGTTCTAGCCCCACTGAGCAGTTCTTC. Amino acid sequence: CASRPGSSPTEQFF. The chain couples TRBV6-5 to TRBJ2-1, with D possibly TRBD2 on 5 matching bases. Germline V gives CDR1 MNHEY, CDR2 SVGAGI. V lost 6 bases and J lost 9, with 18 bases in between. This CDR3 region has 14 residues.

The rearrangement links TRBV30 to TRBJ1-6, with D unclear. Between the trimmed V and J ends, which lost 0 bases and 10 bases, there was a span of 10 bases. Germline CDR1 and CDR2: GTSNPN and SVGIG (reference sequence). This CDR3 is built from 13 residues. The CDR3 region has the DNA TGTGCCTGGAGTGTTCAGGCAGAATCACCCCTCCACTTT. As protein: CAWSVQAESPLHF.

The genes are TRBV28 and TRBJ2-1; D is perhaps TRBD1 (6 bases). CDR1 MDHEN and CDR2 SYDVKM come from the germline V gene. The CDR3 runs 15 residues. V was trimmed by 1 base and J by 9 bases, leaving 16 bases between them. This chain's CDR3 is CASSLSAQGTSEQFF. CDR3 DNA sequence: TGTGCCAGCAGTTTATCGGCTCAGGGGACGAGTGAGCAGTTCTTC.

The chain carries TRBV7-3 and TRBJ2-5, with D perhaps matching TRBD2 (5 bases). Germline lookup yields CDR1 SGHTA and CDR2 FQGTGA. CDR3 length: 14 residues. Trimming stripped 5 bases from V and 2 bases from J, with 12 bases between. This chain's CDR3 is CASSQGRGQETQYF. For the CDR3, the DNA is TGTGCCAGCAGCCAAGGTCGGGGTCAAGAGACCCAGTACTTC.

The chain couples TRBV4-2 to TRBJ2-7; 11 bases agree with TRBD1. The CDR3 covers 13 residues. V was pared by 5 bases and J by 6 bases, with 3 bases of the junction left unmatched. Germline values: CDR1 LGHNA, CDR2 YNFKEQ. The CDR3 loop is CASSGQGAPEQYF. CDR3 DNA: TGTGCCAGCAGCGGACAGGGGGCGCCCGAGCAGTACTTC.

In this sample, this clone turned up many times. This rearrangement joins TRBV6-2 or TRBV6-3 to TRBJ1-1; unclear D gene. The V end was cut by 5 bases, the J end by 10 bases, with 11 bases between. The germline V gene encodes CDR1 MNHEY and CDR2 SVGEGT. The CDR3 length is 11 residues. CDR3 in DNA: TGTGCCAGCAGTACAGCCTTGGGAGCTTTCTTT. Translated: CASSTALGAFF.

V gene TRBV5-1 combines with J gene TRBJ2-2; D might be TRBD1 (6 bases). Trimming took 2 bases from V and 7 from J, leaving 15 bases between them. The CDR3 sequence is 15 residues long. Germline CDR1 reads SGHRS; CDR2 reads YFSETQ. The CDR3 loop reads CASSLSQGNIGELFF. The CDR3 DNA is TGCGCCAGCAGCTTATCCCAGGGGAATATCGGGGAGCTGTTTTTT.

This clone was counted between two and nine times. V is TRBV7-9 and J is TRBJ2-6; 9 nucleotides match TRBD1. CDR1 SEHNR and CDR2 FQNEAQ come from the germline V gene (reference sequence). Trimming at V came to 5 bases and at J to 2 bases, leaving 7 bases not matched to a gene. The CDR3 runs to 17 residues. CDR3 nucleotide sequence: TGTGCCAGCAGCACGGGACAGGGATCCCCTGGGGCCAACGTCCTGACTTTC. The encoded protein is CASSTGQGSPGANVLTF.

This clone has only a few counts. This CDR3 is CASSIDRGKAFF. The CDR3, as DNA: TGCGCCAGCAGCATCGACAGGGGTAAAGCTTTCTTT. V usage is TRBV5-1 and J usage is TRBJ1-1; 8 bases match TRBD1. CDR3 length equals 12 residues. The germline V gene has CDR1 SGHRS and CDR2 YFSETQ. V shed 4 bases, J shed 9 bases, and the junction held 5 bases outside the gene matches.

This chain joins TRBV4-1 and TRBJ2-1, with D unclear. The CDR3 contains 15 residues. CDR1 and CDR2 from the germline V gene are MGHRA and YSYEKL. V dropped 1 base and J dropped 2 bases, with 9 bases sitting between them. CDR3 residues: CASSQASTPYNEQFF. In nucleotides, the CDR3 is TGCGCCAGCAGCCAAGCGTCGACTCCCTACAATGAGCAGTTCTTC.

The chain has TRBV3-1 (or the pseudogene TRBV3-2) and TRBJ2-1; perhaps TRBD2 as D (5 bases). V lost 4 bases and J 7 bases, leaving 17 bases between the germline ends. This CDR3 comprises 15 residues. Germline CDR1 LGHDT, CDR2 YNNKEL (reference sequence). The CDR3 DNA follows: TGTGCCAGCAGCCTTACGGGTGCGGGTTTTAATGAGCAGTTCTTC. It yields the protein CASSLTGAGFNEQFF.

The rearrangement uses TRBV7-2 and TRBJ1-5; possibly TRBD1 for D (6 bases). Trimming cost V 5 bases and J 7 bases, with 15 bases left between them. Germline V gives CDR1 SGHTA, CDR2 FQGNSA. The CDR3 runs 14 residues. CDR3 sequence (DNA): TGTGCCAGCAGCCCGTACCCGACAGGACAGCCCCAGCATTTT. The encoded protein is CASSPYPTGQPQHF.

The gene calls are TRBV7-3 and TRBJ1-5; D uncertain. V was pared by 9 bases and J by 5 bases, with 17 bases between. Germline assignment: CDR1 SGHTA and CDR2 FQGTGA. The CDR3 is 14 amino acids. CDR3 in amino acids: CASHRTGEHQPQHF. In DNA form, the CDR3 reads TGTGCCAGTCACCGGACGGGAGAACATCAGCCCCAGCATTTT.

The chain carries TRBV6-5 and TRBJ1-5, with 9 positions matching TRBD1. The CDR3 contains 14 residues. Germline V CDR1 and CDR2: MNHEY, SVGAGI. Trimming cost V 6 bases and J 5 bases; bases outside gene matches: 5. The CDR3 bases are TGTGCCAGCAGCCTGGGACAGGGTGATCAGCCCCAGCATTTT. This translates into CASSLGQGDQPQHF.

The V and J genes are TRBV9 and TRBJ1-3; D gene uncertain. Germline V gene lookup returns CDR1 SGDLS and CDR2 YYNGEE. Trimming shortened V by 4 bases and J by 3 bases, and 17 bases separated the two germline ends. The CDR3 loop spans 16 amino acids. The CDR3, as DNA: TGTGCCAGCAGCTCCTCCCTGGGCAGGCTTGGAAACACCATATATTTT. Amino acids: CASSSSLGRLGNTIYF.

The chain has TRBV9 and TRBJ1-5; D is unresolved. Trimming left V 10 bases short and J 9 bases short, with 11 bases between. CDR1 is SGDLS and CDR2 is YYNGEE in the germline V gene. This CDR3 comprises 10 residues. Here the CDR3 reads CAGETRPQHF. In DNA form, the CDR3 reads TGTGCCGGAGAGACTAGGCCCCAGCATTTT.

The chain uses TRBV6-5 and TRBJ1-4, with 9 bases matching TRBD1. The germline V gene has CDR1 MNHEY and CDR2 SVGAGI. With V trimmed by 8 bases and J by 5 bases, 9 bases remained unmatched. The CDR3 is 15 residues long. The CDR3 loop is CASRFLGTGNEKLFF. The CDR3 DNA sequence: TGTGCCAGCCGGTTCCTCGGGACAGGGAATGAAAAACTGTTTTTT.

The V call is TRBV19, the J call TRBJ2-3, with 9 bases that match TRBD1. The CDR3 is 16 residues long. Losses at the gene ends were 4 bases for V and 2 bases for J; bases not matched to a gene: 7. Germline CDR1 reads LNHDA; CDR2 reads SQIVND (reference sequence). The CDR3 region is CASSTGQGSFTDTQYF. In nucleotides, the CDR3 is TGTGCCAGTAGTACGGGACAGGGAAGTTTCACAGATACGCAGTATTTT.

CDR3 bases: TGTGCCAGCAGCCAAGATTACCAGGGTCGTAATGAGCAGTTCTTC. It encodes CASSQDYQGRNEQFF. This chain uses TRBV4-2 with TRBJ2-1, with D possibly TRBD1 on 5 matching bases. CDR3 length: 15 amino acids. Trimming took off 0 bases at V and 7 bases at J, with 13 bases between the two ends. Germline V CDR1 and CDR2: LGHNA, YNFKEQ.

This chain links TRBV5-1 with TRBJ2-7; a weak D match, TRBD2 (7 bases). Trimming removed 0 bases from V and 6 bases from J, with 13 bases in between. The CDR3 contains 14 residues. Germline assignment: CDR1 SGHRS and CDR2 YFSETQ. This CDR3 is CASSLDAGAFEQYF. For the CDR3, the DNA is TGCGCCAGCAGCTTGGATGCGGGGGCATTCGAGCAGTACTTC.

This clone appeared a few times. The V gene is TRBV30, the J gene TRBJ2-3; TRBD2 matches 11 bases. Germline-derived CDR1 and CDR2 are GTSNPN and SVGIG (reference sequence). V gave up 2 bases and J gave up 0 bases; unmatched junction bases: 4. CDR3 length: 16 residues. DNA of the CDR3: TGTGCCTGGAGTAGACTAGCGGGAACTAGCACAGATACGCAGTATTTT. This codes for CAWSRLAGTSTDTQYF.

The V call is TRBV7-2, the J call TRBJ1-5; TRBD1 might be the D (6 bases). Germline V gene data show CDR1 as SGHTA and CDR2 as FQGNSA. Trimming shortened V by 5 bases and J by 2 bases, and 13 bases separated the two germline ends. This CDR3 has 15 residues. CDR3 DNA sequence: TGTGCCAGCAGCCCCCGAGAGGGGGGCAATCAGCCCCAGCATTTT. Translation gives CASSPREGGNQPQHF.